A selection of T cell receptor beta chains follows, all from one sample in a study of blood T cell repertoires in COVID-19. Measured with immunoSEQ multiplex PCR; TCRdb has only the in-frame clones, and not every one. The table shows a few hundred thousand clones, with 80% to 90% occurring only once. The material sequenced was peripheral blood. Receptor source: a man in his 60s who had recovered from COVID-19. CDR3s include the opening cysteine and the closing phenylalanine or tryptophan. A D gene is named only where the DNA matches it firmly. Rows may omit the clone size; those that give it use once, few, many or a size class.

TRBV6-2/TRBV6-3	.	.	TRBJ1-6	TGTGCCAGCAGTTACAATCAGTCGCCCCTCCACTTT	CASSYNQSPLHF
TRBV6-5	.	TRBD1	TRBJ1-2	TGTGCCAGCAGTCGACAGGGCGCAAGGAGCTATGGCTACACCTTC	CASSRQGARSYGYTF
TRBV7-2	.	.	TRBJ1-6	TGTGCCAGCAGCTTCATAACAGGCGGTAGTTCACCCCTCCACTTT	CASSFITGGSSPLHF
TRBV7-2	.	TRBD2	TRBJ2-7	TGTGCCAGCAGCGCAGTCCTAGCGGGACCTTCTTACGAGCAGTACTTC	CASSAVLAGPSYEQYF
TRBV11-1	.	TRBD1	TRBJ2-5	TGTGCCAGCAGCCCCGGACAGGTACCCGAGACCCAGTACTTC	CASSPGQVPETQYF
TRBV6-1	.	.	TRBJ1-2	TGTGCCAGCAGTGAAGCGCCCGGAGAGACCTATGGCTACACCTTC	CASSEAPGETYGYTF
TRBV10-3	many	.	TRBJ1-4	TGTGCCATCGGCGGAGACGAAAAACTGTTTTTT	CAIGGDEKLFF
TRBV2	.	TRBD1	TRBJ2-1	TGTGCCAGCGGTCGGACAGGTAGCTACAATGAGCAGTTCTTC	CASGRTGSYNEQFF
TRBV7-8	.	.	TRBJ2-7	TGTGCCAGCAGCTTAGGAGGGCTCTACGAGCAGTACTTC	CASSLGGLYEQYF
TRBV19	.	TRBD1	TRBJ2-2	TGTGCCAGCAATTTCGGGACAGGGGGGTTCACCGGGGAGCTGTTTTTT	CASNFGTGGFTGELFF
TRBV6-1	.	.	TRBJ2-2	TGTGCCAGCAGTGTGAACCCCGGGACACCCCCCTCCGGGGAGCTGTTTTTT	CASSVNPGTPPSGELFF
TRBV7-2	.	TRBD2	TRBJ2-1	TGTGCCAGCAGCTTAGCGAGCCAAATGCTAGCGGACGCTTCCTACAATGAGCAGTTCTTC	CASSLASQMLADASYNEQFF
TRBV7-8	few	.	TRBJ2-1	TGTGCCAGCAGCTTGAACAGGCTCACTGAGCAGTTCTTC	CASSLNRLTEQFF
TRBV2	once	TRBD1	TRBJ2-1	TGTGCCAGCCTTAGTTCCGGGACAGGTAATGAGCAGTTCTTC	CASLSSGTGNEQFF
TRBV5-1	.	TRBD1	TRBJ1-1	TGCGCCAGCGCGTCAACAGGGGGCTACACTGAAGCTTTCTTT	CASASTGGYTEAFF
TRBV9	.	.	TRBJ2-3	TGTGCCAGCAGCGTAGTGGCCGGAGCTAGCACAGATACGCAGTATTTT	CASSVVAGASTDTQYF
TRBV24-1	.	TRBD1	TRBJ2-1	TGTGCCACCAGTGGAGGCAGGGGGTGGAATGAGCAGTTCTTC	CATSGGRGWNEQFF
TRBV5-6	.	.	TRBJ2-5	TGTGCCAGCAGGATGAAAGAACGTACTGAGACCCAGTACTTC	CASRMKERTETQYF
TRBV5-4	.	TRBD2	TRBJ2-3	TGTGCCAGCAGCTTAGCGGGGGGAAGCACAGATACGCAGTATTTT	CASSLAGGSTDTQYF
TRBV15	.	TRBD1	TRBJ1-2	TGTGCCACCACCTCTAGGGCGGGACAGGGACACTATGGCTACACCTTC	CATTSRAGQGHYGYTF
TRBV27	.	.	TRBJ2-7	TGTGCCAGCAGTTTAGGGCAGGGCATAACCTACGAGCAGTACTTC	CASSLGQGITYEQYF
TRBV6-6	.	.	TRBJ1-1	TGTGCCAGCAGCTCAGATAGCGTGAGGACTTTCTTT	CASSSDSVRTFF
TRBV29-1	once	.	TRBJ1-1	TGCAGCGTAGCTCCGGGGAACACTGAAGCTTTCTTT	CSVAPGNTEAFF
TRBV14	.	.	TRBJ1-1	TGTGCCAGCAGCCAAGATTTTTTCTCGGGGGTTCCCTTT	CASSQDFFSGVPF
TRBV6-6	.	.	TRBJ1-3	TGTGCCAGCAGGGCCTCTGGAAACACCATATATTTT	CASRASGNTIYF
TRBV18	.	TRBD1	TRBJ1-3	TGTGCCAGCTCACCAACGACAGGGGGGAGCTCTGGAAACACCATATATTTT	CASSPTTGGSSGNTIYF
TRBV5-1	.	TRBD1	TRBJ2-5	TGCGCCAGCAGCTTGGCGATCGGACAGGGGGATCGAGAGACCCAGTACTTC	CASSLAIGQGDRETQYF
TRBV10-3	.	.	TRBJ1-5	TGTGCCATCAGTGAGTCGACAGGTGGGAATCAGCCCCAGCATTTT	CAISESTGGNQPQHF
TRBV3-1/TRBV3-2	.	.	TRBJ1-5	TGTGCCAGCAGCCAAGACAGTGTCAATCAGCCCCAGCATTTT	CASSQDSVNQPQHF
TRBV9	many	.	TRBJ1-2	TGTGCCAGCACCCCCGAGAGGGTTGGGGTCTACACCTTC	CASTPERVGVYTF
TRBV24-1	.	TRBD2	TRBJ2-3	TGTGCCACCAGTACTAGAGCGGGAGGGCCCGGAGATACGCAGTATTTT	CATSTRAGGPGDTQYF
TRBV7-9	.	.	TRBJ1-4	TGTGCCAGCAGCGAGACGGGCGTGGGGGGTGTCGGAAAACTGTTTTTT	CASSETGVGGVGKLFF
TRBV7-9	.	.	TRBJ1-2	TGTGCCAGCAGCTTAGAGGGAAGGCAGGGGAGTGTGGTCTACACCTTC	CASSLEGRQGSVVYTF
TRBV30	once	.	TRBJ2-7	TGTGCCTGGAGTCCTAGTTACGAGCAGTACTTC	CAWSPSYEQYF
TRBV30	.	.	TRBJ1-1	TGTGCCTGGAGTGTAGGGGTTGTCAGTGGCGGCACTGAAGCTTTCTTT	CAWSVGVVSGGTEAFF
TRBV9	.	.	TRBJ2-1	TGTGCCAGCAGTCAGGGTTTCTATGAGCAGTTCTTC	CASSQGFYEQFF
TRBV18	.	.	TRBJ1-5	TGTGCCAGCTCAGGGGCGGGCAATCAGCCCCAGCATTTT	CASSGAGNQPQHF
TRBV2	many	.	TRBJ1-1	TGTGCCAGCAGTGCCAGCAGGGTGAACACTGAAGCTTTCTTT	CASSASRVNTEAFF
TRBV28	.	.	TRBJ1-2	TGTGCCAGCAGGGTTGAGAGCTATGGCTACACCTTC	CASRVESYGYTF
TRBV30	.	TRBD1	TRBJ1-4	TGTGCCTGGAGTGCACAGGGGGCGGCTAATGAAAAACTGTTTTTT	CAWSAQGAANEKLFF
TRBV6-5	.	TRBD2	TRBJ2-3	TGTGCCAGCAGTCCCGGGGGGACTAGCACAGATACGCAGTATTTT	CASSPGGTSTDTQYF
TRBV6-2/TRBV6-3	.	TRBD1	TRBJ2-3	TGTGCCAGCAGTTTCCGGACAGGCTCGCTTACGCAGTATTTT	CASSFRTGSLTQYF
TRBV11-3	once	TRBD2	TRBJ2-3	TGTGCCAGCGCGGGAGGCACAGATACGCAGTATTTT	CASAGGTDTQYF
TRBV9	.	TRBD1	TRBJ2-7	TGTGCCAGCAGCGTAGCTAGCGCCGCATCAGGGGGCGTCAAATTATACGAGCAGTACTTC	CASSVASAASGGVKLYEQYF
TRBV30	.	.	TRBJ1-5	TGTGCCTGGACTCGGGCCGGGGGGAGCAATCAGCCCCAGCATTTT	CAWTRAGGSNQPQHF
TRBV6-1	.	.	TRBJ2-7	TGTGCCAGCAGTGAAGGAGCGGGTAGAATCCACGAGCAGTACTTC	CASSEGAGRIHEQYF
TRBV5-4	few	.	TRBJ1-5	TGTGCCAGCAGCGCGGACAGTGGTCAGCCCCAGCATTTT	CASSADSGQPQHF
TRBV29-1	.	.	TRBJ2-7	TGCAGCGGCGCCGGGACACATTACGAGCAGTACTTC	CSGAGTHYEQYF
TRBV30	.	TRBD1	TRBJ1-4	TGTGCCTGGAGTTCTTCCCTCACCGGGACAGGGAACGAAAAACTGTTTTTT	CAWSSSLTGTGNEKLFF
TRBV5-8	.	TRBD2	TRBJ2-2	TGTGCCATCCGCCCCCCGGGGGGTCCCGGCGGGGAGCTGTTTTTT	CAIRPPGGPGGELFF
TRBV5-4	.	TRBD2	TRBJ2-2	TGTGCCAGCAGCTCCCTCGGCGGGAGGAACACCGGGGAGCTGTTTTTT	CASSSLGGRNTGELFF
TRBV3-1/TRBV3-2	.	.	TRBJ1-4	TGTGCCAGCAGCCACGGGTTTGCAACTAATGAAAAACTGTTTTTT	CASSHGFATNEKLFF
TRBV5-1	.	TRBD1	TRBJ2-7	TGCGCCAGCAGCTATGGCCCACAGGGGCGAAGCTCCTACGAGCAGTACTTC	CASSYGPQGRSSYEQYF
TRBV28	once	.	TRBJ1-4	TGTGCCAGCAGTTTAGTAGGGCTACGGGAGGAAAAACTGTTTTTT	CASSLVGLREEKLFF
TRBV5-1	once	.	TRBJ2-1	TGCGCCAGCAGCCTGAACACCAAGGCAGGTGAGCAGTTCTTC	CASSLNTKAGEQFF
TRBV19	.	TRBD1	TRBJ1-2	TGTGCGACGGGGGACAGGGACTATTATGGCTACACCTTC	CATGDRDYYGYTF
TRBV27	.	.	TRBJ2-7	TGTGCCAGCAGAACCTCCTTAAGTCTATCCTACGAGCAGTACTTC	CASRTSLSLSYEQYF